This T cell receptor (beta chain) was sequenced in a study of T cell responses to AZD1222 COVID-19 vaccine. Study-level background: Second doses at about 4 or about 12 weeks were pooled. Study-level results: The donor group comprised mostly white British people and more females; the analysis possibly underestimated clonal diversity.

The CDR3 sequence is 15 residues long. Germline CDR1 reads SNHLY; CDR2 reads FYNNEI. Deletions cut 4 bases from V and 0 bases from J, with 11 bases between. Using immunoSEQ multiplex PCR, the repertoire was profiled, and TCRdb retains in-frame clones only, with some absent. The data show about 120,000 clones, with 75% to 90% seen just once and approximately 1.5% held by the top ten. Notes on this clone: As yet, its antigen is unknown.

The sequencing used peripheral blood, collected on day 0 of AZD1222 vaccination. The genes are TRBV2 and TRBJ2-3; D is possibly TRBD1 (5 bases). This TCR was sampled from an adult in good health. The CDR3 DNA is TGTGCCAGCAGTGTCGGACACTTTAGCACAGATACGCAGTATTTT. Its protein is CASSVGHFSTDTQYF. Combining the CDR3 with reference TRBV2 and TRBJ2-3 gives the whole variable domain EPEVTQTPSHQVTQMGQEVILRCVPISNHLYFYWYRQILGQKVEFLVSFYNNEISEKSEIFDDQFSVERPDGSNFTLKIRSTKLEDSAMYFCASSVGHFSTDTQYFGPGTRLTVL.